Listed here is a single TCR beta chain. Its matching antigen is unknown. This specimen comes from a study of response to subunit inactivated influenza vaccine. General observations from the study: The authors put forward the suggestion that each seasonal influenza vaccination may bring in only a limited number of new T cells.

Each CDR3 protein gets one entry after TCRdb re-called the RT-PCR reads with MiXCR. The sample carries 500,000 to 750,000 distinct CDR3 sequences, less than 15% recorded once. The CDR3 runs to 14 residues. Germline CDR1 is LGHDT and CDR2 is YNNKEL (reference sequence). V lost 3 bases and J lost 3, with 9 bases in between. The sequence was collected from a man aged 50 to 59 who received an inactivated influenza vaccine. This specimen was PBMCs from blood, taken 11 to 12 days after vaccination. The gene calls are TRBV3-1 and TRBJ2-1; no definite D call. The CDR3 loop is CASSHRRFYNEQFF. DNA for the CDR3: TGTGCCAGCAGCCATCGGCGGTTCTACAATGAGCAGTTCTTC.